The next 9 T cell receptor beta chains were all read from a single sample in a study of blood T cell repertoires in COVID-19. Some clones are missing from TCRdb's copy, which holds only in-frame ones; the method was immunoSEQ multiplex PCR. The sample has some 99,000 clones, around 82% seen once. The sample taken for sequencing was peripheral blood. All receptors come from a human donor in a cohort sampled during active or convalescent COVID-19.

The V and J genes are TRBV2 and TRBJ1-2; the match to TRBD1 covers 8 bases. CDR1 and CDR2 (germline): SNHLY, FYNNEI. Trimming at V came to 7 bases and at J to 4 bases, leaving 11 bases not matched to a gene. The CDR3 consists of 15 residues. The CDR3 protein is CASKKDRDGFYGYTF. The CDR3 region has the DNA TGTGCCAGCAAGAAGGACAGGGACGGTTTCTATGGCTACACCTTC.

This clone showed up just a few times. This chain joins TRBV7-2 and TRBJ1-5, with no clear D. The CDR3 is made up of 15 amino acids. In germline, CDR1 is SGHTA, CDR2 FQGNSA. The germline V and J ends were trimmed by 0 bases and 2 bases, with 8 bases remaining between them. Here the CDR3 DNA reads TGTGCCAGCAGCTTAGCGCCGGTCGGCAATCAGCCCCAGCATTTT. Encoded protein: CASSLAPVGNQPQHF.

The chain uses TRBV5-8 and TRBJ2-3; D ambiguous. Germline V gene lookup returns CDR1 SGHTS and CDR2 YDEGEE. V lost 4 bases to trimming and J lost 2 bases, with 11 bases between them. The CDR3 sequence is 14 residues long. CDR3 coding DNA: TGTGCCAGCAGCGGGCGCCGATTCACAGATACGCAGTATTTT. It encodes CASSGRRFTDTQYF.

This chain connects TRBV3-1 (or the pseudogene TRBV3-2) to TRBJ2-7, with 9 bases identical to TRBD2. CDR1 and CDR2 (germline): LGHDT, YNNKEL (reference sequence). Unmatched junction bases numbered 7, after V lost 6 bases and J lost 4 bases. CDR3 size: 14 residues. The CDR3 region is CASSRRGGMYEQYF. The CDR3 DNA reads as TGTGCCAGCAGTCGGCGGGGGGGCATGTACGAGCAGTACTTC.

The chain's CDR3 is CASSPNTGLNGYTF. The CDR3 DNA reads as TGTGCCAGCTCACCAAATACCGGGTTGAATGGCTACACCTTC. V gene TRBV18 combines with J gene TRBJ1-2; D is uncertain. The germline gives CDR1 KGHSH, CDR2 LQKENI. This CDR3 comprises 14 residues. Trimming shortened V by 2 bases and J by 6 bases, and 13 bases separated the two germline ends.

In this sample, this clone turned up a few times. V gene TRBV27 combines with J gene TRBJ1-2; 9 bases are shared with TRBD1. The CDR3 consists of 18 residues. Germline V gene data show CDR1 as MNHEY and CDR2 as SMNVEV (reference sequence). Trimming cost V 4 bases and J 2 bases; bases outside gene matches: 14. CDR3 in amino acids: CASSSHRPGQGRNYGYTF. The DNA for the CDR3 is TGTGCCAGCAGTTCCCACCGCCCGGGACAGGGAAGGAACTATGGCTACACCTTC.

This clone is a singleton in its sample. The V gene is TRBV2, the J gene TRBJ1-3, with TRBD1 as a possible D gene (5 bases). In germline, CDR1 is SNHLY, CDR2 FYNNEI. There are 14 residues in the CDR3. V dropped 5 bases and J dropped 7 bases, with 15 bases sitting between them. The CDR3 nucleotides are TGTGCCAGCAGTCGCACAGGTTCTCGGAACACCATATATTTT. Protein product: CASSRTGSRNTIYF.

This clone has just one count. The chain employs TRBV7-8 and TRBJ1-6; no clear D. The germline V gene has CDR1 SGHVS and CDR2 FQNEAQ. The CDR3 sequence is 13 residues long. V lost 3 bases to trimming and J lost 6 bases, with 6 bases between them. The CDR3 nucleotides read TGTGCCAGCAGCTTTGAGATTAATTCACCCCTCCACTTT. It yields the protein CASSFEINSPLHF.

This clone has a count of ten or more. The chain combines TRBV6-2 or TRBV6-3 with TRBJ1-2; no reliable D call. The CDR3 length is 14 residues. Germline V gene sequence: CDR1 MNHEY, CDR2 SVGEGT. V shed 0 bases and J shed 7 bases, with 12 bases lying between them. CDR3 coding DNA: TGTGCCAGCAGTTACTCCGTGGTTAAGAGTGGCTACACCTTC. Translating gives CASSYSVVKSGYTF.